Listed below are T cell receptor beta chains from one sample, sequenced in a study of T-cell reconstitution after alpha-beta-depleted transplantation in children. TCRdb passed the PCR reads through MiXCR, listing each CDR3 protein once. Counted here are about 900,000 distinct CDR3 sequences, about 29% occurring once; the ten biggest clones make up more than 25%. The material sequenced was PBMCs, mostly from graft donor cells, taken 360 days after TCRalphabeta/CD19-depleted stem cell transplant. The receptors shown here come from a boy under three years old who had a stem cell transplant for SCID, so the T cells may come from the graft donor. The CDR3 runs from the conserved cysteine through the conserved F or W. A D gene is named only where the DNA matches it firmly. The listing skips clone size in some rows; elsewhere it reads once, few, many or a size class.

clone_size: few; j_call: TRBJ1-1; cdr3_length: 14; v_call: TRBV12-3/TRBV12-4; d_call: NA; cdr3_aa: CASRSGPRNTEAFF; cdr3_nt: TGTGCCAGCAGGTCCGGCCCTCGAAACACTGAAGCTTTCTTT
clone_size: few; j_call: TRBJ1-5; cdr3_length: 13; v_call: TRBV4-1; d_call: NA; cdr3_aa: CASSQGENQPQHF; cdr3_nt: TGCGCCAGCAGCCAAGGAGAGAATCAGCCCCAGCATTTT
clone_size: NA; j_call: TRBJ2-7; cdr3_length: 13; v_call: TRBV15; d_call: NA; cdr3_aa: CATSRDRNYEQYF; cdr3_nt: TGTGCCACCAGCAGAGACAGAAACTACGAGCAGTACTTC
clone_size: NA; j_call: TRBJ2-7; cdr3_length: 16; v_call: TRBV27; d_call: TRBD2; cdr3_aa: CASSPSSGESSYEQYF; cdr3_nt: TGTGCCAGCAGTCCCTCTAGCGGGGAAAGCTCCTACGAGCAGTACTTC
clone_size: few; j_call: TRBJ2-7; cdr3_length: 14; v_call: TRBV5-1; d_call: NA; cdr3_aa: CASRGKGPAYEQYF; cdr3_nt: TGCGCCAGCAGGGGAAAGGGGCCCGCCTACGAGCAGTACTTC
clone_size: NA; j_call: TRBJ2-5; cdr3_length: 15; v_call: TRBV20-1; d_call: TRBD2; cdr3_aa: CSARAASGTQETQYF; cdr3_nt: TGCAGTGCTAGAGCCGCTAGCGGAACCCAAGAGACCCAGTACTTC
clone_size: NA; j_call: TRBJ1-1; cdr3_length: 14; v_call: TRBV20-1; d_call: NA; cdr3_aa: CSAAVVWADTEAFF; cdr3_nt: TGCAGTGCTGCCGTGGTGTGGGCGGACACTGAAGCTTTCTTT
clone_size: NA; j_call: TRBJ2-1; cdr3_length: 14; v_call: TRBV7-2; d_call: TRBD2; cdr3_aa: CASSSGLVYSEQFF; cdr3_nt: TGTGCCAGCAGCTCGGGACTAGTCTACAGTGAGCAGTTCTTC
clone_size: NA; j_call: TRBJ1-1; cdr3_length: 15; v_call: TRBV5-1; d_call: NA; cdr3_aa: CASSAWDFMNTEAFF; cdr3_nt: TGCGCCAGCAGCGCCTGGGATTTCATGAACACTGAAGCTTTCTTT
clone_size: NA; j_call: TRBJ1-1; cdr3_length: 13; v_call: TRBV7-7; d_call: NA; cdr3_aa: CASSLATGTEAFF; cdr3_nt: TGTGCCAGCAGCTTAGCGACCGGGACAGAAGCTTTCTTT
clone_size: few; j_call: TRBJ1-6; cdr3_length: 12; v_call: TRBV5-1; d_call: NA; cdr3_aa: CASSLATGTLHF; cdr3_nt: TGCGCCAGCAGCTTGGCCACAGGGACCCTCCACTTT
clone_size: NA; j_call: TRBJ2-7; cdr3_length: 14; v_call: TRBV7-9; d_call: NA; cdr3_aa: CASSSLKGNYEQYF; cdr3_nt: TGTGCCAGCAGCTCCCTGAAGGGAAACTACGAGCAGTACTTC
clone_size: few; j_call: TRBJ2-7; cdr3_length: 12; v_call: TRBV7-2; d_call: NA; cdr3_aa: CASSLGPERQYF; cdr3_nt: TGTGCCAGCAGCTTAGGGCCGGAACGGCAGTACTTC
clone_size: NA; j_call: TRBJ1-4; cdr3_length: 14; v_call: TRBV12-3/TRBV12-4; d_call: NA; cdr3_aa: CASSFGPVNEKLFF; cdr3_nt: TGTGCCAGCAGTTTCGGTCCGGTGAATGAAAAACTGTTTTTT
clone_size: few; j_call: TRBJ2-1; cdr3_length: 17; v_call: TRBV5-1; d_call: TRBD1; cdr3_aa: CASSLPDRGWYDNEQFF; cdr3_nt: TGCGCCAGCAGCTTGCCGGACAGGGGGTGGTATGACAATGAGCAGTTCTTC
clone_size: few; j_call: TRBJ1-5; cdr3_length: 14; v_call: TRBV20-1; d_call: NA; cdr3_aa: CSARQGYSNQPQHF; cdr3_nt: TGCAGTGCTAGACAGGGGTATAGCAATCAGCCCCAGCATTTT
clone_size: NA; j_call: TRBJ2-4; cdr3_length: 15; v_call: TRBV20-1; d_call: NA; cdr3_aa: CSARMGVLAKNIQYF; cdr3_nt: TGCAGTGCTAGAATGGGAGTTCTAGCCAAAAACATTCAGTACTTC
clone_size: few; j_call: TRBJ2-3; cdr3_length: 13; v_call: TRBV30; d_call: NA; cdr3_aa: CAWSVRDTDTQYF; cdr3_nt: TGTGCCTGGAGTGTGAGGGACACAGATACGCAGTATTTT
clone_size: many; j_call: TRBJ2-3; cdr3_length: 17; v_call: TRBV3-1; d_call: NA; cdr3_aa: CASSQGQVLGYTDTQYF; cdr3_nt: TGTGCCAGCAGCCAAGGACAGGTTTTGGGGTACACAGATACGCAGTATTTT
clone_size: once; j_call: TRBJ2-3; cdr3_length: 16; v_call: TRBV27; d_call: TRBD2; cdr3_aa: CASRGVERGFTDTQYF; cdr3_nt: TGTGCCAGCAGGGGGGTTGAGCGGGGATTCACAGATACGCAGTATTTT
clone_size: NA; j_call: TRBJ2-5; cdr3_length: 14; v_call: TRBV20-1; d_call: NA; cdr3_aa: CSARGRGARETQYF; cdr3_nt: TGCAGTGCTAGAGGCCGGGGGGCGAGAGAGACCCAGTACTTC
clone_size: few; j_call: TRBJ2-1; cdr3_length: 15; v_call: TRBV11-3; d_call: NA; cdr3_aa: CASSPRQGFSNEQFF; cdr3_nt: TGTGCCAGCAGCCCCCGCCAGGGCTTCTCCAATGAGCAGTTCTTC
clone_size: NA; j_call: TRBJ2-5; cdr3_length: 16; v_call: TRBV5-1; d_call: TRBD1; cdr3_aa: CASSSVRTGGQETQYF; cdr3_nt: TGCGCCAGCAGCTCCGTTAGGACAGGGGGCCAAGAGACCCAGTACTTC
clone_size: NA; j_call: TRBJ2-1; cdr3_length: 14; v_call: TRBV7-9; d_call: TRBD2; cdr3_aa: CASNQAGLPNEQFF; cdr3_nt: TGTGCCAGCAACCAAGCGGGACTGCCAAATGAGCAGTTCTTC
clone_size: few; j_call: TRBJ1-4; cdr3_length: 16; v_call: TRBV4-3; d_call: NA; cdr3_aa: CASSQGWGHANEKLFF; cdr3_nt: TGCGCCAGCAGCCAAGGGTGGGGACACGCGAATGAAAAACTGTTTTTT
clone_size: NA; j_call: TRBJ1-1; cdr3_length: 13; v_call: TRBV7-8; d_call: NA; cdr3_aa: CASSTSFAPEAFF; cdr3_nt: TGTGCCAGCTCCACCTCCTTCGCCCCTGAAGCTTTCTTT
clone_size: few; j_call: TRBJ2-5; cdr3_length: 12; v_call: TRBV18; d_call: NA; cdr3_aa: CASSPPLETQYF; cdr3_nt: TGTGCCAGCTCACCACCCTTGGAGACCCAGTACTTC
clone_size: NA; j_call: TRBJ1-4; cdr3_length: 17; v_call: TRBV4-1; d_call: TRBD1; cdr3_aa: CASSRDREKAVNEKLFF; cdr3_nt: TGCGCCAGCAGCCGAGACAGGGAAAAAGCTGTTAATGAAAAACTGTTTTTT
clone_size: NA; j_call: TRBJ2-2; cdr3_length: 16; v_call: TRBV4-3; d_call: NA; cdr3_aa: CASSQEAPGRTGELFF; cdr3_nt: TGCGCCAGCAGCCAAGAAGCCCCGGGACGGACCGGGGAGCTGTTTTTT
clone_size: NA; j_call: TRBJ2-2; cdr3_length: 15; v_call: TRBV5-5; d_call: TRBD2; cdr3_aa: CASSSFRGDTGELFF; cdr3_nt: TGTGCCAGCAGCTCCTTTCGGGGGGACACCGGGGAGCTGTTTTTT
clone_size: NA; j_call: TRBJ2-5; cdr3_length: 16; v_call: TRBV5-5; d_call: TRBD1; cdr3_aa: CASSFPTGGGVETQYF; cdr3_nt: TGTGCCAGCAGCTTCCCTACAGGGGGCGGAGTAGAGACCCAGTACTTC
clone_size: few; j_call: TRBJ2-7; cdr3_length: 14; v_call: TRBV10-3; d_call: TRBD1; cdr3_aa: CAISDGTAFYEQYF; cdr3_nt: TGTGCCATCAGTGATGGGACAGCCTTCTACGAGCAGTACTTC
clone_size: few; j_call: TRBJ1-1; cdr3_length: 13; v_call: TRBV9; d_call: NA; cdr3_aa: CASSVVTNAEAFF; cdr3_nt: TGTGCCAGCAGCGTAGTTACTAACGCTGAAGCTTTCTTT
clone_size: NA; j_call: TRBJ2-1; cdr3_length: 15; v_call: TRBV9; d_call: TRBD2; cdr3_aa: CASSVTSGGAREQFF; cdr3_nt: TGTGCCAGCAGCGTTACTAGCGGGGGGGCTCGTGAGCAGTTCTTC
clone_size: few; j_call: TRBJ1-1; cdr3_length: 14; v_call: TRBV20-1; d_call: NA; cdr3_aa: CSARVGNMNTEAFF; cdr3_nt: TGCAGTGCTAGAGTGGGTAACATGAACACTGAAGCTTTCTTT
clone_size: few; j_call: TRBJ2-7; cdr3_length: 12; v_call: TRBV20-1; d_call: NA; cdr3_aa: CSASPQGYEQYF; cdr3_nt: TGCAGTGCTAGCCCCCAGGGGTACGAGCAGTACTTC
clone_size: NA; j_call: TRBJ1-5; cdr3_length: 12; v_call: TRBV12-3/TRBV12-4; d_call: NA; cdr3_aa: CASSKGLLPQHF; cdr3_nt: TGTGCCAGCAGTAAGGGGCTCCTGCCCCAGCATTTT
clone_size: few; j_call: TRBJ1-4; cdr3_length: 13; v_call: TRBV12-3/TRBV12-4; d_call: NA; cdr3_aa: CASSLVSNEKLFF; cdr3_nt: TGTGCCAGCAGTTTAGTCTCTAATGAAAAACTGTTTTTT